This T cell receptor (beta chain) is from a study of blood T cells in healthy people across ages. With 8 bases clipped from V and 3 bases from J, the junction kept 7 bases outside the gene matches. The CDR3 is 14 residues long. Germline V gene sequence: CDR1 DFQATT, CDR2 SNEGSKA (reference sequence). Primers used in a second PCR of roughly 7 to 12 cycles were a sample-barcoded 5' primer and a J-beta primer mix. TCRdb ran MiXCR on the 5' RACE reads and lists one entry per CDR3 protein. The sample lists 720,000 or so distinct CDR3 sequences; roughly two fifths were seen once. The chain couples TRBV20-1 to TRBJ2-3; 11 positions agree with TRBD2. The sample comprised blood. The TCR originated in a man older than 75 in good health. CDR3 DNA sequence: TGCAGTACAGAGGCTAGCGGGGGGACAGATACGCAGTATTTT. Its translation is CSTEASGGTDTQYF.